This T cell receptor beta chain derives from a study of T cell responses to AZD1222 COVID-19 vaccine. Produced via immunoSEQ multiplex PCR; TCRdb's table is partial and in-frame only. The sample has about 180,000 clones; 85% to 95% are singletons. The germline CDR1 and CDR2 sequences are SGHTA and FQGTGA. The CDR3 spans 17 residues. The trim removed 1 base at V and 0 bases at J, leaving 6 bases unmatched. Whole-study findings and limits: Clonal diversity may have been underestimated in mostly white British donors.

A few counts support this clone. Its antigen remains unknown. Sample: peripheral blood, taken 28 days after the second dose of the MenACWY control vaccine. This chain connects TRBV7-3 to TRBJ2-1, with TRBD2 matching over 7 bases. This receptor was identified in an adult who received the MenACWY meningococcal vaccine as a control. The CDR3 DNA follows: TGTGCCAGCAGCTTAATGGGAGGGGCCGGCTCCTACAATGAGCAGTTCTTC. This encodes CASSLMGGAGSYNEQFF.